This TCR beta chain emerged from a study of T cell repertoires in cytomegalovirus infection. Looking at the study overall: Matching HLA type, along with CMV infection, was indicated by public TCR beta signatures.

TCRdb re-derived calls from the reads in MiXCR, one entry per CDR3 protein. The sample yields about 260,000 distinct CDR3 sequences, roughly an eighth seen once. Input material: PBMCs. The TCR sequence derives from a human donor in good health (CMV status not recorded). Some clones in this sample may be carry-over from other donors' samples.

CDR3: CASSLTADRGGGYTF. The CDR3 nucleotides read TGTGCCAGCAGCTTAACAGCGGACCGCGGCGGGGGCTACACCTTC. The gene calls are TRBV7-6 and TRBJ1-2, with no clear D. This CDR3 region has 15 residues. Per germline, CDR1 SGHVS and CDR2 FNYEAQ. V shed 2 bases and J shed 8 bases, with 18 bases lying between them.